This TCR beta chain was retrieved from a study of identical twins. In TCRdb, the 5' RACE reads were re-called with MiXCR into one record per CDR3 protein. The top ten hold roughly 3% of the sample, which has 430,000 or so distinct CDR3 sequences, approximately 25% seen once. About this clonotype itself: What it binds is not known.

CDR1 is SGDLS and CDR2 is YYNGEE in the germline V gene. After removal of 5 bases from V and 5 bases from J, the junction contained 6 bases not matched to a gene. There are 15 residues in the CDR3. Points from the study as a whole: A lower insertion count was a feature of abundant cord blood beta clonotypes, with no such feature in memory repertoires.

This same sample was also taken into another study, of T cells expressing NK-cell markers. That source adds: From sorted CD3+CD56+NKG2C+, CD3+CD56+NKG2C- and CD3+CD56-NKG2C+ T cells came the TCR beta repertoires.

This receptor was obtained from a woman aged 18-35 years in good health. Sequencing was done on a sample of CD4+ T cells sorted from blood. The J gene is TRBJ2-1, the V gene TRBV9; 11 nucleotides align to TRBD2. CDR3 coding DNA: TGTGCCAGCAGTCGGCTAGCGGGGGGCAACAATGAGCAGTTCTTC. Protein: CASSRLAGGNNEQFF.